The clone carrying this TCR beta chain was observed a handful of times. This CDR3 has 13 residues. Trimming stripped 6 bases from V and 0 bases from J, with 5 bases between. This record comes from a study of early T cells in non-severe SARS-CoV-2 infection. MiXCR, run by TCRdb on the 5' RACE reads, gives a single entry per CDR3 protein. The sample lists about 25,000 distinct CDR3 sequences, about 4.8% seen once, with 6.6% in the top ten. Sample: whole blood. J is TRBJ2-2 and V is TRBV12-3 or TRBV12-4, with no clear D. The TCR was taken from an adult who was a healthcare worker with PCR-confirmed SARS-CoV-2 infection or an uninfected control (not recorded which). CDR3 loop: CASRRTNTGELFF. The CDR3 region has the DNA TGTGCCAGCAGACGGACGAACACCGGGGAGCTGTTTTTT.